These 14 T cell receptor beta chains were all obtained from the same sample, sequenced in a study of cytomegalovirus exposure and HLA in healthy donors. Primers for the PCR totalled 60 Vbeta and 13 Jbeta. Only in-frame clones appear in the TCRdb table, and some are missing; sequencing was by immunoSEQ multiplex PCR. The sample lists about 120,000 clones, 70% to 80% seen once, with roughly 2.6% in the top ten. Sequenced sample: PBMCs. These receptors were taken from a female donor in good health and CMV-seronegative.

The CDR3, as DNA: TGTGCCAGTAGTAGTATCGGCGGCGAGAACACAGATACGCAGTATTTT. Protein sequence: CASSSIGGENTDTQYF. This rearrangement joins TRBV19 to TRBJ2-3; D gene unclear. Trimming took 4 bases from V and 2 from J, leaving 16 bases between them. The CDR3 length is 16 residues. CDR1 and CDR2 from the germline V gene are LNHDA and SQIVND (reference sequence).

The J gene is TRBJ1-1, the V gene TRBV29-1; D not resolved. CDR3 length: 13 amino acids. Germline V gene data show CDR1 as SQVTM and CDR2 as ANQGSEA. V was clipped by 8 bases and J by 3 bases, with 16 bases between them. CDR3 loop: CSFLKGGYTEAFF. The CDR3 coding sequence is TGCAGCTTCCTAAAAGGAGGGTACACTGAAGCTTTCTTT.

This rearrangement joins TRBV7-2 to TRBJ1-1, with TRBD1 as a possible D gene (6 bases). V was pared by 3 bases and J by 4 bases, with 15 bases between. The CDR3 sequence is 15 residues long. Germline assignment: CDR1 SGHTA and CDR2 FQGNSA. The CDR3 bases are TGTGCCAGCAGCTTCAACAGGGTAGGATCCACTGAAGCTTTCTTT. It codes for CASSFNRVGSTEAFF.

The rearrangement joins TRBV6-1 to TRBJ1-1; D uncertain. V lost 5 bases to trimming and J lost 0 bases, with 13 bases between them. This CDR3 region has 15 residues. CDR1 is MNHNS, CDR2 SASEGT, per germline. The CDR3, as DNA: TGTGCCAGCAGTCAAGGCGGGGTTATGAACACTGAAGCTTTCTTT. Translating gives CASSQGGVMNTEAFF.

The CDR3 spells CASSQDVRGGYTF. DNA of the CDR3: TGTGCCAGCAGCCAAGACGTCAGGGGCGGCTACACCTTC. The rearrangement joins TRBV14 to TRBJ1-2; weak D call: TRBD1 (6 bases). The CDR3 is made up of 13 amino acids. Trimming shortened V by 0 bases and J by 8 bases, and 10 bases separated the two germline ends. The germline CDR1 and CDR2 sequences are SGHDN and FVKESK.

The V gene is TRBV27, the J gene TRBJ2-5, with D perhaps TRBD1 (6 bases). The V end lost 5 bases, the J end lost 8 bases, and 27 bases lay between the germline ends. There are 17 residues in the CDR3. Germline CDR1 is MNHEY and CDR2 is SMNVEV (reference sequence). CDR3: CASSDSAGPDFGGTQYF. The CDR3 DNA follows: TGTGCCAGCAGTGATAGTGCCGGGCCGGACTTTGGGGGCACCCAGTACTTC.

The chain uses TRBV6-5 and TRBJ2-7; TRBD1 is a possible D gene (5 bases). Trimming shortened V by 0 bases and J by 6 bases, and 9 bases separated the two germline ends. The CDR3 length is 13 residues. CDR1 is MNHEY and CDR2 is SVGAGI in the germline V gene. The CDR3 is CASSYSTRAEQYF. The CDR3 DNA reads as TGTGCCAGCAGTTACTCGACCAGGGCCGAGCAGTACTTC.

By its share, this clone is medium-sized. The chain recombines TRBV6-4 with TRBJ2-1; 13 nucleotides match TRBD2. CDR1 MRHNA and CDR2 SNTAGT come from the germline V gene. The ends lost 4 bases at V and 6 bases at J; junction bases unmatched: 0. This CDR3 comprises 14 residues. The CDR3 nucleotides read TGTGCCAGCAGTGGGACTAGCGGGGGCAATGAGCAGTTCTTC. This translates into CASSGTSGGNEQFF.

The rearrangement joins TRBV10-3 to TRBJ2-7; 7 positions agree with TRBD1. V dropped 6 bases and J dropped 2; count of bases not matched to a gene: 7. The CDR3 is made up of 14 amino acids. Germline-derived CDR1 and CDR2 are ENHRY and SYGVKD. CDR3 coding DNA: TGTGCCATCAGCGAGACAGGGTTTACCTACGAGCAGTACTTC. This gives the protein CAISETGFTYEQYF.

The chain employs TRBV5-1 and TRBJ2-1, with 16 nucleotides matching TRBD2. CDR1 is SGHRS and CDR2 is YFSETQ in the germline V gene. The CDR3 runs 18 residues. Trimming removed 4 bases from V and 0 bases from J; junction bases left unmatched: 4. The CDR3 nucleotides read TGCGCCAGCAGCGCGGGACTAGCGGGGGGGCCCTCCTACAATGAGCAGTTCTTC. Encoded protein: CASSAGLAGGPSYNEQFF.

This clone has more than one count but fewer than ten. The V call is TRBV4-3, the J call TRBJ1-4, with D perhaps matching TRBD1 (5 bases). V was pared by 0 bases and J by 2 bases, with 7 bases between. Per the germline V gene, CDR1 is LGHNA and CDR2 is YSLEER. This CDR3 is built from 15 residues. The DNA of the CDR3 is TGCGCCAGCAGCCAAGATAGACAGACTAATGAAAAACTGTTTTTT. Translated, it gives CASSQDRQTNEKLFF.

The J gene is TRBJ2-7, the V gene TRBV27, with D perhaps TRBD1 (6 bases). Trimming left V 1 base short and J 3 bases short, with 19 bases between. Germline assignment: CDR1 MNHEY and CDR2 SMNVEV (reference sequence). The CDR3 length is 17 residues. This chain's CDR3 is CASSLLKSGTMFYEQYF. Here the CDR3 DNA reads TGTGCCAGCAGTTTATTAAAGTCGGGGACAATGTTCTACGAGCAGTACTTC.

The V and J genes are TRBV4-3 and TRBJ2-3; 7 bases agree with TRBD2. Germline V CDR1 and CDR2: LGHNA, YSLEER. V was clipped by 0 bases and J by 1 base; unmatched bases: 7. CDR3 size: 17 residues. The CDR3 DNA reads TGCGCCAGCAGCCAAGAACAGGCCAGCGGGGGCACAGATACGCAGTATTTT. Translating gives CASSQEQASGGTDTQYF.

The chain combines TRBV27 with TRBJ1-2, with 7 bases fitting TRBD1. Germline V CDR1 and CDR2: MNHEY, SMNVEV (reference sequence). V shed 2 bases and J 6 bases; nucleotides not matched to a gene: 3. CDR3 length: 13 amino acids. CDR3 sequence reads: CASSLRDRDGYTF. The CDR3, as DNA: TGTGCCAGCAGTTTACGGGACAGAGATGGCTACACCTTC.